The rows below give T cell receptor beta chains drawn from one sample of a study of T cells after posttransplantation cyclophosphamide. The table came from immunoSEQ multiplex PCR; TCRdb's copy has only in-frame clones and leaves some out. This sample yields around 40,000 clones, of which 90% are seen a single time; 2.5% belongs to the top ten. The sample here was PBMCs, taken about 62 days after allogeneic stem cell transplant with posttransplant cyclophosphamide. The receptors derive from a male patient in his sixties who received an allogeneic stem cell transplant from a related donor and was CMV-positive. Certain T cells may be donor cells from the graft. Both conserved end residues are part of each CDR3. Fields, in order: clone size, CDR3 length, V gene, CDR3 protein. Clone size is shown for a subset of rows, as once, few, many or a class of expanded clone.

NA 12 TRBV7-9 CASSRLEGTEYF
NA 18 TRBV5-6 CASRTNERWTANTGELFF
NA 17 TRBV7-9 CASSRPTGERTNEKLFF
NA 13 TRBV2 CASSSGIRQPQHF
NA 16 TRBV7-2 CASSLTGGAMNSPLHF
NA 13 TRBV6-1 CASSQIQGRPQHF
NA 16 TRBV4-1 CASSQGDRGQYQPQHF
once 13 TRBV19 CASNRQGRYGYTF
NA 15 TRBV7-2 CASSFQQGQGETQYF
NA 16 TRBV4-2 CASSQDQVGRGTEAFF
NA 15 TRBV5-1 CASSLGGNSGNTIYF
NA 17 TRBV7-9 CASSVGTGGSQNSPLHF
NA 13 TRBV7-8 CASSPLGGRGYTF
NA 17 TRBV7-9 CASSLADGGLDTDTQYF
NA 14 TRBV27 CASSPVLYNSPLHF
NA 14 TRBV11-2 CASSDIAGSTEAFF
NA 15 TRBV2 CASRHRDTVSYEQYF
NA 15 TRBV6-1 CASSEALGGRRGYTF
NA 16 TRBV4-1 CASSLRTGTANYGYTF
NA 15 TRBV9 CASSKPTGNEGGYTF